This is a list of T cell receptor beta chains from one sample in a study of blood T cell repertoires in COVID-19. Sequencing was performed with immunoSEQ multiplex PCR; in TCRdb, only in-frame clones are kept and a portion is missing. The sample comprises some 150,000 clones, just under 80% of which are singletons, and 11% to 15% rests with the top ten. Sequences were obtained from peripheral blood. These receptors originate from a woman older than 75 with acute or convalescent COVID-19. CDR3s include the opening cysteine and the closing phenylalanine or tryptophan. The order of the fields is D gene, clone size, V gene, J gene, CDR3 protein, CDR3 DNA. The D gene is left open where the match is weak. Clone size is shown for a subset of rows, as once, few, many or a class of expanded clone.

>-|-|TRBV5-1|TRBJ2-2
CASSSGQQNTGELFF
TGCGCCAGCAGCTCCGGACAGCAGAACACCGGGGAGCTGTTTTTT
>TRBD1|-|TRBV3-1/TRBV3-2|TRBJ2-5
CASSQEDRGRLETQYF
TGTGCCAGCAGCCAAGAGGACAGGGGGCGTCTGGAGACCCAGTACTTC
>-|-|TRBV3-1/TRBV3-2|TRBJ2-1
CASSRGVLDNEQFF
TGTGCCAGCAGCCGGGGCGTCCTTGACAATGAGCAGTTCTTC
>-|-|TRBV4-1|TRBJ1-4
CASSQWWLQGIREKLFF
TGCGCCAGCAGCCAATGGTGGCTTCAGGGAATTCGGGAAAAACTGTTTTTT
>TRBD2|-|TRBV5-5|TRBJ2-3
CASSLVLAGATDTQYF
TGTGCCAGCAGCTTGGTGCTAGCGGGAGCTACAGATACGCAGTATTTT
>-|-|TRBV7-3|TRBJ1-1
CASSLQENTEAFF
TGTGCCAGCAGCTTACAGGAGAACACTGAAGCTTTCTTT
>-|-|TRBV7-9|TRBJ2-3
CASSPPRDSSPSTDTQYF
TGTGCCAGCAGCCCCCCCCGGGACTCAAGTCCTAGCACAGATACGCAGTATTTT
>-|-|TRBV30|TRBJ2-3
CAWSPWGREGTDTQYF
TGTGCCTGGAGTCCCTGGGGCAGGGAAGGCACAGATACGCAGTATTTT
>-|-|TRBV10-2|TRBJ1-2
CASTTGTGSPYGYTF
TGCGCCAGCACCACTGGTACAGGGTCGCCTTATGGCTACACCTTC
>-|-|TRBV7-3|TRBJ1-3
CASSPGPSFGNTIYF
TGTGCCAGCAGCCCAGGGCCCTCGTTTGGAAACACCATATATTTT
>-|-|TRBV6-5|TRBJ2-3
CASSYSGTSSTDTQYF
TGTGCCAGCAGTTACTCAGGGACTTCTAGCACAGATACGCAGTATTTT
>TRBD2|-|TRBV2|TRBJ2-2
CASRGLAGVNTGELFF
TGTGCCAGCAGAGGACTAGCGGGAGTGAACACCGGGGAGCTGTTTTTT
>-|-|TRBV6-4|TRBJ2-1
CASSKEENDEQFF
TGTGCCAGCAGCAAAGAGGAAAACGATGAGCAGTTCTTC
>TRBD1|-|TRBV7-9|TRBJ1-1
CASSSPTGQGATEAFF
TGTGCCAGCAGCTCGCCTACTGGACAGGGGGCAACCGAAGCTTTCTTT
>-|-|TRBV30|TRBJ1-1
CAWSRWDTLYTEAFF
TGTGCCTGGAGTAGGTGGGACACTTTGTACACTGAAGCTTTCTTT
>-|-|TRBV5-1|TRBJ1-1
CASSLGPQGHTEAFF
TGCGCCAGCAGCTTGGGGCCGCAGGGTCACACTGAAGCTTTCTTT
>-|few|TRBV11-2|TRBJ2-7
CASSLLGLEAYEQYF
TGTGCCAGCAGCCTACTAGGGCTAGAGGCCTACGAGCAGTACTTC
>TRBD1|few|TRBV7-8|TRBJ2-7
CASSLAALTGGRFYEQYF
TGTGCCAGCAGCTTAGCGGCCCTCACAGGGGGCCGGTTCTACGAGCAGTACTTC
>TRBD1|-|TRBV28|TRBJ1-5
CASMVTGDNQPQHF
TGTGCCAGCATGGTCACAGGGGACAATCAGCCCCAGCATTTT
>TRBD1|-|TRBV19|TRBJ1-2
CASSIFQGAFGYTF
TGTGCCAGTAGTATATTTCAGGGGGCCTTTGGCTACACCTTC
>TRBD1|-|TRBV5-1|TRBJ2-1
CASSRWTGYNEQFF
TGCGCCAGCAGCAGGTGGACAGGTTACAATGAGCAGTTCTTC
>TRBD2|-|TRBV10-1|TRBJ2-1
CARYLGLAGNNEQFF
TGCGCCCGCTATCTGGGACTAGCGGGGAACAATGAGCAGTTCTTC
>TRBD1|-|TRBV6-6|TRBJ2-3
CASSDFGTGGKDTQYF
TGTGCCAGCAGTGACTTCGGGACAGGGGGTAAAGATACGCAGTATTTT
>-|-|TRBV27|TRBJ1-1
CASSRRGVGGTEAFF
TGTGCCAGCAGTAGGAGAGGGGTAGGGGGCACTGAAGCTTTCTTT
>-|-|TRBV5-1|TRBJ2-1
CASSFGSGNEQFF
TGCGCCAGCAGCTTCGGGAGTGGAAATGAGCAGTTCTTC
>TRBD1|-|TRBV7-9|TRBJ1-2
CASSPLGQNYGYTF
TGTGCCAGCAGCCCTTTGGGACAGAACTATGGCTACACCTTC
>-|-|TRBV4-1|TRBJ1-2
CASSQGPTLRAGINGYTF
TGCGCCAGCAGCCAGGGCCCAACCTTGAGGGCAGGAATTAATGGCTACACCTTC
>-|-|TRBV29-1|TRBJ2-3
CSVGSSTDTQYF
TGCAGCGTGGGCTCTAGCACAGATACGCAGTATTTT
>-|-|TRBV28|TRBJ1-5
CASRSGIHQPQHF
TGTGCCAGCAGGTCGGGGATCCATCAGCCCCAGCATTTT
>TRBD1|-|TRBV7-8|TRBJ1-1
CASSLELGQGARREAFF
TGTGCCAGCAGCTTAGAGTTGGGGCAGGGGGCGCGAAGAGAAGCTTTCTTT
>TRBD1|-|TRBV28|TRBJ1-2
CASSSIGQGAGYGYTF
TGTGCCAGCAGTTCTATTGGGCAGGGGGCGGGTTATGGCTACACCTTC
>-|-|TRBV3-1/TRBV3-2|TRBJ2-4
CASSPPIFLRGKNIQYF
TGTGCCAGCAGCCCTCCCATATTTCTCAGGGGCAAAAACATTCAGTACTTC
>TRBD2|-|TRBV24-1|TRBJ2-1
CATSDFRPVIAGGGNEQFF
TGTGCCACCAGTGATTTCAGACCAGTAATAGCGGGAGGGGGCAATGAGCAGTTCTTC
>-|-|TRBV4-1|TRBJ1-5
CASSRDSYRSNQPQHF
TGCGCCAGCAGCCGAGACAGTTACCGTAGCAATCAGCCCCAGCATTTT
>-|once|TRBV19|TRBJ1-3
CASSIGEAGNTIYF
TGTGCCAGTAGTATTGGAGAGGCTGGAAACACCATATATTTT
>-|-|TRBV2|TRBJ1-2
CASSEREPNTF
TGTGCCAGCAGTGAAAGAGAGCCGAACACCTTC
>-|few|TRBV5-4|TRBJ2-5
CASSLGGIQETQYF
TGTGCCAGCAGCCTTGGGGGGATCCAAGAGACCCAGTACTTC
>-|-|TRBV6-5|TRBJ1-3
CASSYSSDRDRNTIYF
TGTGCCAGCAGTTACTCGAGTGACCGGGATAGGAACACCATATATTTT
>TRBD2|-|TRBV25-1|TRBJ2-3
CASSGGRVTDTQYF
TGTGCCAGCAGTGGGGGGAGGGTTACAGATACGCAGTATTTT
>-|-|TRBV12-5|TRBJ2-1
CATRFSYNEQFF
TGTGCAACTAGGTTCTCCTACAATGAGCAGTTCTTC
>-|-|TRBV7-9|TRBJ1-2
CASSYEDNYGYTF
TGTGCCAGCAGCTATGAGGATAACTATGGCTACACCTTC
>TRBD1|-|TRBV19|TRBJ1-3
CASSSPQGAGNTIYF
TGTGCCAGTAGTAGCCCACAGGGGGCTGGAAACACCATATATTTT
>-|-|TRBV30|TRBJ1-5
CAWAEGMNQPQHF
TGTGCCTGGGCAGAGGGTATGAATCAGCCCCAGCATTTT
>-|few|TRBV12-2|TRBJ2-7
CASRSTLFEQYF
TGTGCAAGTCGCTCTACCCTATTCGAGCAGTACTTC
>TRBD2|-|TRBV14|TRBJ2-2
CASSQTGLAGHTGELFF
TGTGCCAGCAGCCAGACGGGACTAGCGGGACACACCGGGGAGCTGTTTTTT
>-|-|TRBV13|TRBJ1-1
CASSRPGHEAFF
TGTGCCAGCAGCCGTCCGGGACATGAAGCTTTCTTT
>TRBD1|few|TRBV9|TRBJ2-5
CASSTRDRASSRTQYF
TGTGCCAGCAGCACCCGAGACAGGGCCAGTTCTAGGACCCAGTACTTC
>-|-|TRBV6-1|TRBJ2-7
CASSEQVTSYEQYF
TGTGCCAGCAGTGAACAGGTCACCTCCTACGAGCAGTACTTC
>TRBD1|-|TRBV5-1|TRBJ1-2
CASSWGQSYGYTF
TGCGCCAGCAGCTGGGGACAGTCCTATGGCTACACCTTC
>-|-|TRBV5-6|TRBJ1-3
CASSLRRRSSGNTIYF
TGTGCCAGCAGTCTACGTCGGAGGAGCTCTGGAAACACCATATATTTT